What follows describes a single T cell receptor (beta chain). In the original processing: Estimated nucleated cell counts came from reference gene primer amplification. The data were produced by immunoSEQ multiplex PCR, yet TCRdb's version contains in-frame clones alone and is incomplete. The DNA gave D and trimming, while V, J and clone size come from that table. The table records around 130,000 clones, approximately 81% of them present only once. This sample was taken from a study of blood T cell repertoires in COVID-19. About the research overall: The United States, Italy and Spain were the sources of the acute and convalescent COVID-19 samples. T cells, B-cell-depleted T cells, or PBMCs supplied cDNA or gDNA.

The germline V gene encodes CDR1 LGHDT and CDR2 YNNKEL (reference sequence). V was pared by 4 bases and J by 8 bases, with 11 bases between. The CDR3 is 12 residues long. The source of this sequence is a man aged 55-75 years with acute or convalescent COVID-19. The chain combines TRBV3-1 (or the pseudogene TRBV3-2) with TRBJ1-1, with D tentatively TRBD1 (5 bases). Material for sequencing was peripheral blood. CDR3 region: CASSLFSGEAFF. CDR3 bases: TGTGCCAGCAGCCTGTTTTCAGGGGAAGCTTTCTTT.